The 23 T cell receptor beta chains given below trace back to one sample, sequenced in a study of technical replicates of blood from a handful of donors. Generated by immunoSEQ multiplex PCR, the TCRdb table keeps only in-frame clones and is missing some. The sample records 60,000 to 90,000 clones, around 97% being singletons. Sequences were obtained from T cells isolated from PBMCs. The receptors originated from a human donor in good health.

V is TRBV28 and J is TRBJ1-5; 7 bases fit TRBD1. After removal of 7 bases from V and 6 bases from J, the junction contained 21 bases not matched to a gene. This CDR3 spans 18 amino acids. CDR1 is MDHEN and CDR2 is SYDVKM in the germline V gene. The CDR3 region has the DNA TGTGCCAGCACCCACAGAACCGATAAAACAGGGGTCGGTCAGCCCCAGCATTTT. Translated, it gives CASTHRTDKTGVGQPQHF.

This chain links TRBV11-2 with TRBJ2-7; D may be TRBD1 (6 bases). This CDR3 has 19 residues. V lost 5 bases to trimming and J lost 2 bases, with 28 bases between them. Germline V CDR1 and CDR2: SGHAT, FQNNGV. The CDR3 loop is CASSGTFRGETGGPYEQYF. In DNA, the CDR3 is TGTGCCAGCAGCGGAACTTTTCGTGGGGAGACAGGTGGTCCCTACGAGCAGTACTTC.

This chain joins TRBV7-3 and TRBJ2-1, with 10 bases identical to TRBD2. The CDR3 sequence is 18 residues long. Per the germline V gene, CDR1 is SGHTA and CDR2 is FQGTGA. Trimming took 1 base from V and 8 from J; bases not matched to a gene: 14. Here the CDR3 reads CASSLRGPTSGTFYEQFF. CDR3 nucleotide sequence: TGTGCCAGCAGCTTAAGGGGCCCAACTAGCGGGACCTTCTATGAGCAGTTCTTC.

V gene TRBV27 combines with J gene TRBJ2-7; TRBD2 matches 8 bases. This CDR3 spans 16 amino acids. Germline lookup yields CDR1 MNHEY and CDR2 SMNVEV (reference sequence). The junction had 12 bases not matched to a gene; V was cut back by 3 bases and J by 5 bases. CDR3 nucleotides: TGTGCCAGCAGTTTTATAGGGGTGGGAGCGGGAGACGAGCAGTACTTC. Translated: CASSFIGVGAGDEQYF.

For the CDR3, the DNA is TGTGCCAGCAGTTTATCTGGCCTGAACACTGAAGCTTTCTTT. Residues: CASSLSGLNTEAFF. The rearrangement joins TRBV27 to TRBJ1-1; D uncertain. The CDR3 has 14 amino acids. Trimming shortened V by 0 bases and J by 0 bases, and 5 bases separated the two germline ends. Germline-derived CDR1 and CDR2 are MNHEY and SMNVEV (reference sequence).

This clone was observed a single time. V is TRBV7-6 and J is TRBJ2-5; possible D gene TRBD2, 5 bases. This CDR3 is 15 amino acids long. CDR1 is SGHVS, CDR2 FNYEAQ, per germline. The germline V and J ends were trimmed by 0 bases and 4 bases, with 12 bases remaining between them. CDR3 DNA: TGTGCCAGCAGCTTAGCGCTGGGGAGAAGAGAGACCCAGTACTTC. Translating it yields CASSLALGRRETQYF. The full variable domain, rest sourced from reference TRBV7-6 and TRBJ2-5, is GAGVSQSPRYKVTKRGQDVALRCDPISGHVSLYWYRQALGQGPEFLTYFNYEAQQDKSGLPNDRFSAERPEGSISTLTIQRTEQRDSAMYRCASSLALGRRETQYFGPGTRLLVL.

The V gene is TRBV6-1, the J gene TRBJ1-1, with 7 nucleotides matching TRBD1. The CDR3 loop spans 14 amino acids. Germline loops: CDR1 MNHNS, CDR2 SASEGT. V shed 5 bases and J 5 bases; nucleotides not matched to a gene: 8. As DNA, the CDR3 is TGTGCCAGCAGTAATAGACAGGGAGAAACTGAAGCTTTCTTT. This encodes CASSNRQGETEAFF.

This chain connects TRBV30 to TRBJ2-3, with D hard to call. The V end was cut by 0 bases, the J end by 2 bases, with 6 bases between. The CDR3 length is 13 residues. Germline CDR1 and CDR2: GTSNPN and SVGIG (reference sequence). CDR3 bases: TGTGCCTGGAGTGTCGACTTCACAGATACGCAGTATTTT. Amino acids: CAWSVDFTDTQYF.

The CDR3 here is CAISRTPGTGGYEQYF. The CDR3 DNA follows: TGTGCCATCAGCCGGACCCCCGGGACAGGGGGCTACGAGCAGTACTTC. The V and J genes are TRBV10-3 and TRBJ2-7; 11 bases are a match to TRBD1. The CDR3 covers 16 residues. With V trimmed by 6 bases and J by 3 bases, 10 bases remained unmatched. The germline CDR1 and CDR2 sequences are ENHRY and SYGVKD.

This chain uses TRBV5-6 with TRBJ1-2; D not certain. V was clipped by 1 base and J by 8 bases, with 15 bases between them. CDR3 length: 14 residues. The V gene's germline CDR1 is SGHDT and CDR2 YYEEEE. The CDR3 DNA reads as TGTGCCAGCAGCTTGACAGTCCCCCTCCCCGGCTACACCTTC. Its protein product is CASSLTVPLPGYTF.

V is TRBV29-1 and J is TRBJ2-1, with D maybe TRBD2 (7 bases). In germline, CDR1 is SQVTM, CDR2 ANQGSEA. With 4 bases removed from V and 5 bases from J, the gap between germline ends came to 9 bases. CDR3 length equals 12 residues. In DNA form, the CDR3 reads TGCAGCGTTGTAGGGGGGGACAATGAGCAGTTCTTC. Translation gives CSVVGGDNEQFF.

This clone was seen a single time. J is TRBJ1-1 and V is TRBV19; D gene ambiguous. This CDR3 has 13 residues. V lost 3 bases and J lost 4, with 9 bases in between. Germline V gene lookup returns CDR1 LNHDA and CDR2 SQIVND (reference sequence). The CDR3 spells CASSIPSPTEAFF. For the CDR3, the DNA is TGTGCCAGTAGTATTCCCAGTCCCACTGAAGCTTTCTTT.

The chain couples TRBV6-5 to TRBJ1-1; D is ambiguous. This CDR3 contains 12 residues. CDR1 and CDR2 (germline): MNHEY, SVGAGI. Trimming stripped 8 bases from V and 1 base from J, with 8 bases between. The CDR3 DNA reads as TGTGCCAGCGCAAACAGGAACACTGAAGCTTTCTTT. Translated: CASANRNTEAFF.

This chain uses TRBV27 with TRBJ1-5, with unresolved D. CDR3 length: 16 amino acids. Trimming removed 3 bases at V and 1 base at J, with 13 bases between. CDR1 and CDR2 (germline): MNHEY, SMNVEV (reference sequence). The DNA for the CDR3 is TGTGCCAGCAGTTTCATGTTGACACCGAGCAATCAGCCCCAGCATTTT. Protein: CASSFMLTPSNQPQHF.

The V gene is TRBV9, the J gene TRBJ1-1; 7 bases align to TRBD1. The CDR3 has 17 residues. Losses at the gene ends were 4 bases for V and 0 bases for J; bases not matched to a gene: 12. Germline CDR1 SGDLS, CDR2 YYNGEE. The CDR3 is CASSSSTGQAMNTEAFF. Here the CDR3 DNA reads TGTGCCAGCAGCTCTTCTACAGGACAGGCAATGAACACTGAAGCTTTCTTT.

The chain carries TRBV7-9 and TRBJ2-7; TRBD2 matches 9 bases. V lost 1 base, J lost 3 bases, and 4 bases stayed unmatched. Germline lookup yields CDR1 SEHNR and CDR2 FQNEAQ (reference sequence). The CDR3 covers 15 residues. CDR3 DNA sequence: TGTGCCAGCAGCTTAGTTGTTAGCGGGAGCTACGAGCAGTACTTC. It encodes CASSLVVSGSYEQYF.

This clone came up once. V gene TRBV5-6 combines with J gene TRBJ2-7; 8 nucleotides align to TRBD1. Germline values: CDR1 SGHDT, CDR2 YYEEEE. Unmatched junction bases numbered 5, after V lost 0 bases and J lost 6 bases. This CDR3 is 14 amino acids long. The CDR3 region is CASSLAPGGFEQYF. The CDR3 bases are TGTGCCAGCAGCTTGGCACCAGGGGGCTTCGAGCAGTACTTC.

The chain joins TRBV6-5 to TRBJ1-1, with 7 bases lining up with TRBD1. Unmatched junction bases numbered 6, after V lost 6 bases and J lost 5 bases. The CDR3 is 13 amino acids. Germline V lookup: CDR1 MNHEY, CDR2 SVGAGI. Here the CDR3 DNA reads TGTGCCAGCAGCAGACAGGGTCGGACTGAAGCTTTCTTT. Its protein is CASSRQGRTEAFF.

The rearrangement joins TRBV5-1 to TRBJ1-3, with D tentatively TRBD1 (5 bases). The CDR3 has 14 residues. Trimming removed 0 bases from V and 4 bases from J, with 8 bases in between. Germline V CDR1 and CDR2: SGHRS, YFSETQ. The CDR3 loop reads CASSLEAGGNTIYF. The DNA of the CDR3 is TGCGCCAGCAGCTTGGAAGCAGGGGGAAACACCATATATTTT.

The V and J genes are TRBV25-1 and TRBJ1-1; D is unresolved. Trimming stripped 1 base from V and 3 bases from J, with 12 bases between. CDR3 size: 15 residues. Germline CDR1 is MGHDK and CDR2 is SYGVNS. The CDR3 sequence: CASSESRGMYTEAFF. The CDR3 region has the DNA TGTGCCAGCAGTGAATCGCGGGGTATGTACACTGAAGCTTTCTTT.

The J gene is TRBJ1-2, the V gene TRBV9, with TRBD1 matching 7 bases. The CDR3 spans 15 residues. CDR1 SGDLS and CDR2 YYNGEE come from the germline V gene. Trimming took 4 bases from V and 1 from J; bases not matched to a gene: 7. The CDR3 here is CASSMGQPFNYGYTF. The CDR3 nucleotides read TGTGCCAGCAGCATGGGACAGCCCTTTAACTATGGCTACACCTTC. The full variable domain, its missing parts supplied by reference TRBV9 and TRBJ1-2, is DSGVTQTPKHLITATGQRVTLRCSPRSGDLSVYWYQQSLDQGLQFLIQYYNGEERAKGNILERFSAQQFPDLHSELNLSSLELGDSALYFCASSMGQPFNYGYTFGSGTRLTVV.

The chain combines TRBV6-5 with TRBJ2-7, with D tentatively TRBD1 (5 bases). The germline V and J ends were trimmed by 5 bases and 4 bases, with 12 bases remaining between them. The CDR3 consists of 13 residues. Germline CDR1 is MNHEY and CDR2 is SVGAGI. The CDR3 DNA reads TGTGCCAGCAGTAGGGGATTTCGGTACGAGCAGTACTTC. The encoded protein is CASSRGFRYEQYF.

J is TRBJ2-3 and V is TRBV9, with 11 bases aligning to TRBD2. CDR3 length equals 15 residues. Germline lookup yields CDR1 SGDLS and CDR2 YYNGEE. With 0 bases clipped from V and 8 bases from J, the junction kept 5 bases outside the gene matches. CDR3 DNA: TGTGCCAGCAGCGTAGATGAACTAGCGGGAGCTACGCAGTATTTT. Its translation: CASSVDELAGATQYF.